Presented here are 22 T cell receptor beta chains from one specimen sequenced in a study of T cell changes during pregnancy in multiple sclerosis. Profiling relied on immunoSEQ multiplex PCR, and the TCRdb table lists in-frame clones only, not all of them. The sample consists of roughly 17,000 clones, approximately 91% of them appearing once. Sample: CD8+ T cells from peripheral blood mononuclear cells, taken after pregnancy. These receptors all stem from a female donor in good health, enrolled as a control in a pregnancy study.

The gene calls are TRBV6-1 and TRBJ2-5, with D possibly TRBD2 on 6 matching bases. The V gene's germline CDR1 is MNHNS and CDR2 SASEGT. Trimming stripped 8 bases from V and 11 bases from J, with 24 bases between. The CDR3 contains 14 residues. In DNA form, the CDR3 reads TGTGCCAGCGGACTGAGCCAACTCGGGGGTGAGCAGTACTTC. It is translated as CASGLSQLGGEQYF.

This chain joins TRBV5-6 and TRBJ2-5, with TRBD2 as a possible D gene (6 bases). The tail of the sequence fits TRBJ2-7 better, so the J call may be wrong. This CDR3 has 14 amino acids. The germline V gene has CDR1 SGHDT and CDR2 YYEEEE. CDR3 sequence: CASSWRGREVEQYF. In DNA form, the CDR3 reads TGTGCCAGCAGCTGGAGGGGCAGGGAGGTCGAGCAGTACTTC.

J is TRBJ2-5 and V is TRBV5-6; D is possibly TRBD2 (6 bases). The last part of the DNA fits TRBJ2-7 better; the J call may be wrong. Germline V gives CDR1 SGHDT, CDR2 YYEEEE. The CDR3 contains 16 residues. The CDR3 spells CASSLIAGKIHYEQYF. CDR3 coding DNA: TGTGCCAGCAGCTTGATCGCGGGGAAGATCCACTACGAGCAGTACTTC.

In this sample, this clone turned up once. This sequence joins TRBV6-4 and TRBJ2-7; 7 bases fit TRBD2. Germline V gene sequence: CDR1 MRHNA, CDR2 SNTAGT. The CDR3 contains 19 residues. Losses at the gene ends were 3 bases for V and 2 bases for J; bases not matched to a gene: 19. CDR3 nucleotide sequence: TGTGCCAGCAGTGAGGGGGGGGTAGGGGCCCACCCCCTTACCTACGAGCAGTACTTC. This translates into CASSEGGVGAHPLTYEQYF.

The V and J genes are TRBV6-5 and TRBJ1-2; 9 bases are shared with TRBD1. The V segment lost 5 bases and the J segment 5 bases; nucleotides outside the gene matches: 3. Germline-derived CDR1 and CDR2 are MNHEY and SVGAGI. This CDR3 comprises 13 residues. This CDR3 reads CASSPGTGYGYTF. DNA for the CDR3: TGTGCCAGCAGTCCCGGGACAGGGTATGGCTACACCTTC.

V gene TRBV13 combines with J gene TRBJ2-7, with TRBD1 matching 10 bases. The CDR3 has 15 amino acids. With 4 bases clipped from V and 4 bases from J, the junction kept 7 bases outside the gene matches. Per the germline V gene, CDR1 is PRHDT and CDR2 is FYEKMQ (reference sequence). The CDR3 bases are TGTGCCAGCAGCTCCACCGACAGGGGGCTGTACGAGCAGTACTTC. It encodes CASSSTDRGLYEQYF.

This clone showed up just a few times. V gene TRBV11-2 combines with J gene TRBJ1-1; 9 bases are shared with TRBD1. The junction had 13 bases not matched to a gene; V was cut back by 3 bases and J by 8 bases. CDR1 and CDR2 (germline): SGHAT, FQNNGV. The CDR3 is 16 amino acids. DNA for the CDR3: TGTGCCAGCAGCTTTGATTATCCCGGGACAGGGTCCGAAGCTTTCTTT. Amino acids: CASSFDYPGTGSEAFF.

The chain couples TRBV5-5 to TRBJ2-7; D is unresolved. Trimming removed 1 base at V and 7 bases at J, with 9 bases between. Germline V gives CDR1 SGHKS, CDR2 YYEKEE (reference sequence). The CDR3 loop spans 12 amino acids. For the CDR3, the DNA is TGTGCCAGCAGCTTGACAGCCTGGGAGCAGTACTTC. This sequence encodes CASSLTAWEQYF.

The chain has TRBV6-1 and TRBJ2-7, with 9 bases aligning to TRBD1. Germline CDR1 and CDR2: MNHNS and SASEGT. CDR3 size: 15 residues. V lost 3 bases and J lost 6; bases outside the gene matches: 9. The CDR3 reads CASSEGTGNSGEQYF. As DNA, the CDR3 is TGTGCCAGCAGTGAGGGGACAGGGAATTCTGGCGAGCAGTACTTC.

The CDR3 sequence is CASSPDSLYGYTF. Here the CDR3 DNA reads TGTGCCAGCAGTCCAGACAGCCTCTATGGCTACACCTTC. The V and J genes are TRBV28 and TRBJ1-2, with D tentatively TRBD1 (5 bases). CDR1 and CDR2 from the germline V gene are MDHEN and SYDVKM. This CDR3 spans 13 amino acids. The germline V and J ends were trimmed by 5 bases and 4 bases, with 11 bases remaining between them.

The rearrangement uses TRBV6-4 and TRBJ2-1; TRBD2 matches at 11 bases. The CDR3 contains 14 residues. In germline, CDR1 is MRHNA, CDR2 SNTAGT. Trimming took 0 bases from V and 12 from J; bases not matched to a gene: 4. As DNA, the CDR3 is TGTGCCAGCAGTGACTCTAGCGGGGGGGCGCGGCAGTTCTTC. Translating gives CASSDSSGGARQFF.

The V and J genes are TRBV19 and TRBJ1-1, with TRBD1 identical over 9 bases. Germline CDR1 is LNHDA and CDR2 is SQIVND (reference sequence). This CDR3 spans 14 amino acids. The V and J ends lost 5 bases and 9 bases, in that order; junction bases with no gene match: 10. Here the CDR3 DNA reads TGTGCCAGTAGTCGCCGGGACAGGGCAATTAAAGCTTTCTTT. The encoded protein is CASSRRDRAIKAFF.

The chain combines TRBV6-4 with TRBJ2-3; 8 positions match TRBD2. The CDR3 runs 15 residues. J gave up 2 bases and V 4 bases, and 5 bases lay outside the gene matches. CDR1 is MRHNA and CDR2 is SNTAGT in the germline V gene. CDR3 nucleotide sequence: TGTGCCAGCAGTGGGAGTAGCGGGAACACAGATACGCAGTATTTT. This sequence encodes CASSGSSGNTDTQYF.

The gene calls are TRBV4-1 and TRBJ2-1, with 13 bases lining up with TRBD2. Germline V gene data show CDR1 as MGHRA and CDR2 as YSYEKL. The CDR3 is made up of 16 amino acids. The V segment lost 2 bases and the J segment 7 bases; nucleotides outside the gene matches: 5. This CDR3 reads CASSQIGTSGANEQFF. CDR3 bases: TGCGCCAGCAGCCAAATAGGGACTAGCGGGGCTAATGAGCAGTTCTTC.

The chain couples TRBV6-1 to TRBJ2-7, with D possibly being TRBD1 (6 bases). The CDR3 sequence is 12 residues long. CDR1 is MNHNS, CDR2 SASEGT, per germline. V was clipped by 7 bases and J by 2 bases, with 9 bases between them. The CDR3 DNA follows: TGTGCCAGCACAACAGGGACCTACGAGCAGTACTTC. Translated, it gives CASTTGTYEQYF.

This chain connects TRBV2 to TRBJ1-4, with 7 positions matching TRBD1. The CDR3 is 16 residues long. Germline V gene data show CDR1 as SNHLY and CDR2 as FYNNEI. Trimming removed 6 bases from V and 10 bases from J; junction bases left unmatched: 17. The CDR3 loop is CASSATDRTLGGKLFF. CDR3 bases: TGTGCCAGCAGCGCAACGGACAGGACCCTAGGGGGAAAACTGTTTTTT.

This chain connects TRBV2 to TRBJ2-1; 9 positions match TRBD2. Per the germline V gene, CDR1 is SNHLY and CDR2 is FYNNEI. The V and J ends lost 11 bases and 0 bases, in that order; junction bases with no gene match: 14. The CDR3 consists of 17 residues. As DNA, the CDR3 is TGTGCCTTTGAGGGGCGGGGGGGCTATAGCTCCTACAATGAGCAGTTCTTC. Translation gives CAFEGRGGYSSYNEQFF.

J is TRBJ2-1 and V is TRBV5-8; TRBD2 matches at 14 bases. V lost 3 bases and J lost 10; bases outside the gene matches: 6. This CDR3 has 15 residues. Germline CDR1 reads SGHTS; CDR2 reads YDEGEE. CDR3 protein: CASSSGTSGGGEQFF. The CDR3 DNA reads as TGTGCCAGCAGCTCCGGGACTAGCGGGGGAGGGGAGCAGTTCTTC.

The genes are TRBV11-2 and TRBJ2-1; 8 nucleotides line up with TRBD2. This CDR3 has 13 residues. Looked up from germline, CDR1 is SGHAT and CDR2 is FQNNGV. J was trimmed by 4 bases and V by 6 bases; bases with no gene match: 2. The CDR3 region is CASRSGGYNEQFF. In DNA form, the CDR3 reads TGTGCCAGCAGGTCGGGGGGGTACAATGAGCAGTTCTTC.

The chain employs TRBV7-8 and TRBJ2-1; 9 bases line up with TRBD2. From germline, CDR1 is SGHVS and CDR2 FQNEAQ. CDR3 length: 13 amino acids. V was pared by 5 bases and J by 12 bases, with 8 bases of the junction left unmatched. The DNA of the CDR3 is TGTGCCAGCAGCCCTATAGCGGGAGATCGGCAGTTCTTC. Its translation: CASSPIAGDRQFF. The full variable domain, in which reference TRBV7-8 and TRBJ2-1 provide the parts outside the CDR3, is GAGVSQSPRYKVAKRGQDVALRCDPISGHVSLFWYQQALGQGPEFLTYFQNEAQLDKSGLPSDRFFAERPEGSVSTLKIQRTQQEDSAVYLCASSPIAGDRQFFGPGTRLTVL.

The chain recombines TRBV4-1 with TRBJ2-1, with a tentative D call TRBD1 (6 bases). CDR1 and CDR2 (germline): MGHRA, YSYEKL. Trimming removed 1 base at V and 15 bases at J, with 16 bases between. This CDR3 has 13 amino acids. In DNA, the CDR3 is TGCGCCAGCAGCCAAGTAAGGGGGACGGGGAGGTTCTTC. Residues: CASSQVRGTGRFF.

This sequence joins TRBV27 and TRBJ1-5, with 8 bases lining up with TRBD1. Germline CDR1 reads MNHEY; CDR2 reads SMNVEV (reference sequence). With 5 bases clipped from V and 5 bases from J, the junction kept 5 bases outside the gene matches. The CDR3 sequence is 14 residues long. The CDR3 here is CASSLRDRYQPQHF. The DNA for the CDR3 is TGTGCCAGCAGTCTCCGGGACAGGTATCAGCCCCAGCATTTT.